This T cell receptor (beta chain) is from a study of cytomegalovirus exposure and HLA in healthy donors. V was clipped by 4 bases and J by 2 bases; unmatched bases: 12. Germline V gives CDR1 SGHTS, CDR2 YDEGEE. The CDR3 loop spans 16 amino acids. The PCR had 60 Vbeta and 13 Jbeta primers. Data came from immunoSEQ multiplex PCR; TCRdb stores just in-frame clones and leaves some out. Seen here are over 150,000 clones, roughly 78% observed once, and the top ten hold roughly 13%. Study observations and caveats: After further analysis at a later stage, roughly 16,000 TCR beta sequences were associated with HLA alleles at 0.05 false discovery rate. Researchers catalogued some 160 TCR beta chains as cytomegalovirus-associated. Fewer N-insertions (relative to the 666-donor mean) were reportedly seen in an Asian-associated ancestry cluster in a later analysis.

Concerning this clone: The target antigen is unknown.

The receptor comes from a woman aged 45-65 years in good health and CMV-seropositive. Sequencing used PBMCs. The genes are TRBV5-8 and TRBJ2-7; 7 bases align to TRBD2. The CDR3 nucleotides read TGTGCCAGCAGCCTTATACCGGGGGGACCAACCTACGAGCAGTACTTC. Amino acids: CASSLIPGGPTYEQYF. Together with reference TRBV5-8 and TRBJ2-7, the CDR3 gives the full variable domain: EAGVTQSPTHLIKTRGQQATLRCSPISGHTSVYWYQQALGLGLQFLLWYDEGEERNRGNFPPRFSGRQFPNYSSELNVNALELEDSALYLCASSLIPGGPTYEQYFGPGTRLTVT.